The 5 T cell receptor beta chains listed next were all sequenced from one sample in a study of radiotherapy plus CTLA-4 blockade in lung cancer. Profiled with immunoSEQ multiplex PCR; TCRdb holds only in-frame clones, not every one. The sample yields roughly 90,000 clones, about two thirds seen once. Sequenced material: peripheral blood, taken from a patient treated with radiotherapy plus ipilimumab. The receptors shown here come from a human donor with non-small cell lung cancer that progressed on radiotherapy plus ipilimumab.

CDR3 protein: CASRTGGIGNQPQHF. The CDR3 coding sequence is TGTGCCAGTAGGACAGGGGGCATTGGCAATCAGCCCCAGCATTTT. The V gene is TRBV19, the J gene TRBJ1-5; 10 bases are shared with TRBD1. V trimming: 6 bases; J trimming: 2 bases; junction bases outside the gene matches: 4. Germline CDR1 is LNHDA and CDR2 is SQIVND (reference sequence). The CDR3 contains 15 residues.

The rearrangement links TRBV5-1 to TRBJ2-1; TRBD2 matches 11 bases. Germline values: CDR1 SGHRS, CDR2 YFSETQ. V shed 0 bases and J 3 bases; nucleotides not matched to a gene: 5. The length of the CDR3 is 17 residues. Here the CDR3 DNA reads TGCGCCAGCAGCTTGGATACTAGCGGGGGTTACTACAATGAGCAGTTCTTC. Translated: CASSLDTSGGYYNEQFF. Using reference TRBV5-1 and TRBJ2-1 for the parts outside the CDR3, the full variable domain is KAGVTQTPRYLIKTRGQQVTLSCSPISGHRSVSWYQQTPGQGLQFLFEYFSETQRNKGNFPGRFSGRQFSNSRSEMNVSTLELGDSALYLCASSLDTSGGYYNEQFFGPGTRLTVL.

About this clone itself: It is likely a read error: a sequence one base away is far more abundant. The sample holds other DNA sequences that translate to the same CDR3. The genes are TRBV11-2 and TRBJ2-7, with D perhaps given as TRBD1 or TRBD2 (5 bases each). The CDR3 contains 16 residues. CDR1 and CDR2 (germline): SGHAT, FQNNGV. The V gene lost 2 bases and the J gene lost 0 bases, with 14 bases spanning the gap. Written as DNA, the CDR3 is TGTGCCAGCAGCTTATCTCATCTCGGGGCCTCCTACGAGCAGTACTTC. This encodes CASSLSHLGASYEQYF.

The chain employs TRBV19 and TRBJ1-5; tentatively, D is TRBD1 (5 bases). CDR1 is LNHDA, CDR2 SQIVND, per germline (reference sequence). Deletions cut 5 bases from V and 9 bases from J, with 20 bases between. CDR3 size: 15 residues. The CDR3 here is CASSRFQGALGPQHF. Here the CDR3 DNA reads TGTGCCAGTAGTCGATTTCAGGGCGCCTTAGGGCCCCAGCATTTT.

CDR3 sequence (DNA): TGTGCCAGCAGCCCATCGAGCTCCTACAATGAGCAGTTCTTC. As protein: CASSPSSSYNEQFF. The chain carries TRBV7-3 and TRBJ2-1; no clear D. Germline values: CDR1 SGHTA, CDR2 FQGTGA. The CDR3 is 14 amino acids. Between the trimmed V and J ends, which lost 5 bases and 0 bases, there was a span of 8 bases.